The 20 T cell receptor beta chains below come from one sample, sequenced in a study of blood T cells in healthy people across ages. Sample-barcoded 5' priming and a J-beta primer mix drove a second PCR of 7 to 11 cycles. MiXCR, run by TCRdb on the 5' RACE reads, gives a single entry per CDR3 protein. The repertoire holds roughly 700,000 distinct CDR3 sequences, with 20% to 25% as singletons. These data were also filed under a second study, of T cells of mothers and their children.

Input material: blood. The receptors derive from a boy aged 10-17 years in good health.

This clonotype was detected a few times. The V call is TRBV29-1, the J call TRBJ1-5, with TRBD1 as a possible D gene (5 bases). The length of the CDR3 is 15 residues. Germline V gives CDR1 SQVTM, CDR2 ANQGSEA. The V end was cut by 3 bases, the J end by 4 bases, with 16 bases between. The CDR3 DNA reads TGCAGCGTTGAGATAGGCGACAGTCCTAATCAGCCCCAGCATTTT. This gives the protein CSVEIGDSPNQPQHF.

The chain has TRBV28 and TRBJ2-7; D may be TRBD1 or TRBD2 (5 bases each). Germline CDR1 MDHEN, CDR2 SYDVKM. Trimming took off 6 bases at V and 11 bases at J, with 14 bases between the two ends. The CDR3 sequence is 11 residues long. The CDR3 coding sequence is TGTGCCAGCAGCGACGAGGGGAAGGAGTACTTC. It yields the protein CASSDEGKEYF.

The gene calls are TRBV12-3 or TRBV12-4 and TRBJ2-5; TRBD2 matches at 7 bases. TRBJ2-7 matches the DNA end more closely, so the J call is doubtful. CDR3 size: 14 residues. CDR3 protein: CASSLPGGRYEQYF. CDR3 coding DNA: TGTGCCAGCAGTTTACCGGGAGGAAGGTACGAGCAGTACTTC.

The rearrangement links TRBV9 to TRBJ2-1, with TRBD2 matching 7 bases. After removal of 1 base from V and 6 bases from J, the junction contained 7 bases not matched to a gene. Germline assignment: CDR1 SGDLS and CDR2 YYNGEE. The CDR3 is 15 amino acids. The CDR3 sequence is CASSVSSGVFNEQFF. DNA of the CDR3: TGTGCCAGCAGCGTATCCAGCGGGGTTTTCAATGAGCAGTTCTTC.

This chain uses TRBV7-9 with TRBJ1-1, with a possible D match to TRBD1 (5 bases). Germline CDR1 reads SEHNR; CDR2 reads FQNEAQ (reference sequence). V was pared by 5 bases and J by 7 bases, with 17 bases between. The CDR3 spans 14 residues. The CDR3 nucleotides read TGTGCCAGCAGCAACACACGGTTGGGGGGTGAAGCTTTCTTT. Amino acids: CASSNTRLGGEAFF.

This clonotype has a handful of counts. The chain recombines TRBV5-1 with TRBJ2-2, with 11 bases fitting TRBD2. Unmatched junction bases numbered 6, after V lost 2 bases and J lost 6 bases. The CDR3 is made up of 16 amino acids. The germline V gene encodes CDR1 SGHRS and CDR2 YFSETQ. CDR3 in amino acids: CASSFLASGGSGELFF. The CDR3 bases are TGCGCCAGCAGCTTTCTTGCTAGCGGGGGGTCCGGGGAGCTGTTTTTT.

The table lists this clonotype with a few counts. The CDR3 is CASFVGTELMNTEAFF. The CDR3 DNA follows: TGTGCCAGCTTTGTAGGGACAGAGTTAATGAACACTGAAGCTTTCTTT. V gene TRBV6-1 combines with J gene TRBJ1-1; 7 bases map to TRBD1. V was pared by 8 bases and J by 0 bases, with 12 bases of the junction left unmatched. Germline V gene lookup returns CDR1 MNHNS and CDR2 SASEGT. The CDR3 spans 16 residues.

V is TRBV20-1 and J is TRBJ2-7, with D maybe TRBD1 (5 bases). V lost 4 bases and J lost 3, with 13 bases in between. Looked up from germline, CDR1 is DFQATT and CDR2 is SNEGSKA (reference sequence). This CDR3 spans 13 amino acids. CDR3 DNA sequence: TGCAGTGCTAAGGGGTCTGCGGACTACGAGCAGTACTTC. Encoded protein: CSAKGSADYEQYF.

The rearrangement uses TRBV5-1 and TRBJ2-1, with TRBD2 matching 10 bases. V dropped 2 bases and J dropped 8; count of bases not matched to a gene: 4. The CDR3 covers 14 residues. Germline lookup yields CDR1 SGHRS and CDR2 YFSETQ. CDR3 bases: TGCGCCAGCAGCTTACAGCGGGAGGGCCATGAGCAGTTCTTC. This sequence encodes CASSLQREGHEQFF.

The chain is built from TRBV4-2 and TRBJ2-5, with TRBD2 identical over 11 bases. The CDR3 covers 17 residues. Germline loops: CDR1 LGHNA, CDR2 YNFKEQ. J lost 0 bases, V lost 2 bases, and 5 bases had no gene match. CDR3 DNA sequence: TGTGCCAGCAGCCAAAAGGGACTAGCGGAAAACCAAGAGACCCAGTACTTC. Amino acids: CASSQKGLAENQETQYF.

J is TRBJ2-5 and V is TRBV10-3; TRBD2 agrees at 14 bases. This CDR3 spans 16 amino acids. Germline values: CDR1 ENHRY, CDR2 SYGVKD. With V trimmed by 2 bases and J by 4 bases, 3 bases remained unmatched. CDR3 in DNA: TGTGCCATCAGTGAGGGACTAGCGGGAGGCCGAGAGACCCAGTACTTC. Translating it yields CAISEGLAGGRETQYF.

The chain joins TRBV7-4 to TRBJ2-4, with 7 bases lining up with TRBD1. The CDR3 spans 20 residues. Germline V CDR1 and CDR2: SGHVT, SQSDAQ. V trimming: 8 bases; J trimming: 0 bases; junction bases outside the gene matches: 22. CDR3 loop: CASPFPPGQLALGAKNIQYF. In nucleotides, the CDR3 is TGTGCCAGCCCTTTCCCCCCGGGACAGCTGGCCTTGGGAGCCAAAAACATTCAGTACTTC. Full variable domain (missing parts from reference TRBV7-4 and TRBJ2-4): GAGVSQSPRYKVAKRGRDVALRCDSISGHVTLYWYRQTLGQGSEVLTYSQSDAQRDKSGRPSGRFSAERPERSVSTLKIQRTEQGDSAVYLCASPFPPGQLALGAKNIQYFGAGTRLSVL.

This clonotype has at least ten counts. The chain joins TRBV29-1 to TRBJ2-7; the D gene is possibly TRBD2 (6 bases). Trimming left V 6 bases short and J 2 bases short, with 14 bases between. This CDR3 comprises 13 residues. CDR1 is SQVTM and CDR2 is ANQGSEA in the germline V gene. The CDR3 protein is CSVEGRDPYEQYF. The CDR3 DNA reads TGCAGCGTCGAGGGGCGGGATCCCTACGAGCAGTACTTC.

J is TRBJ2-3 and V is TRBV6-1; 8 nucleotides align to TRBD2. CDR1 is MNHNS, CDR2 SASEGT, per germline. The CDR3 has 15 amino acids. The V gene end was trimmed by 4 bases and the J gene end by 1 base; junction bases not matched to a gene: 4. In DNA form, the CDR3 reads TGTGCCAGCAGTGGTCCAGCGGGAGGCACAGATACGCAGTATTTT. Translated, it gives CASSGPAGGTDTQYF.

This clonotype turned up a few times. The chain combines TRBV4-1 with TRBJ1-5, with 8 positions matching TRBD1. The CDR3 is 17 amino acids. Germline CDR1 and CDR2: MGHRA and YSYEKL. The V segment lost 2 bases and the J segment 0 bases; nucleotides outside the gene matches: 6. The CDR3 sequence is CASSQLWTGISNQPQHF. As DNA, the CDR3 is TGCGCCAGCAGCCAATTGTGGACAGGGATTAGCAATCAGCCCCAGCATTTT.

The gene calls are TRBV3-1 and TRBJ2-1, with TRBD1 matching 9 bases. V trimming: 0 bases; J trimming: 2 bases; junction bases outside the gene matches: 8. Germline loops: CDR1 LGHDT, CDR2 YNNKEL (reference sequence). The CDR3 has 18 residues. The CDR3 sequence: CASSQDSFRDRAYNEQFF. The CDR3 DNA reads as TGTGCCAGCAGCCAAGACTCATTCCGGGACAGGGCCTACAATGAGCAGTTCTTC.

This clonotype has only a few counts. The chain links TRBV19 to TRBJ1-2; D is perhaps TRBD1 (6 bases). The V end was cut by 9 bases, the J end by 2 bases, with 10 bases between. Germline lookup yields CDR1 LNHDA and CDR2 SQIVND (reference sequence). There are 12 residues in the CDR3. Written as DNA, the CDR3 is TGTGCCAGCGAGGGGGGCAACTATGGCTACACCTTC. It translates to CASEGGNYGYTF.

The chain is built from TRBV27 and TRBJ2-7; tentatively, D is TRBD2 (5 bases). V was shortened by 1 base and J by 2 bases, with 15 bases between the two germline ends. The CDR3 totals 16 residues. CDR1 MNHEY and CDR2 SMNVEV come from the germline V gene (reference sequence). The CDR3: CASSLFASGVAYEQYF. The CDR3 region has the DNA TGTGCCAGCAGTTTATTTGCATCCGGGGTAGCCTACGAGCAGTACTTC.

The chain employs TRBV28 and TRBJ2-7, with 9 nucleotides matching TRBD2. The germline gives CDR1 MDHEN, CDR2 SYDVKM. V lost 6 bases, J lost 3 bases, and 12 bases stayed unmatched. The CDR3 loop spans 16 amino acids. The CDR3 is CASRPRRSTSGYEQYF. CDR3 nucleotides: TGTGCCAGCAGACCCAGGCGGTCGACTAGCGGCTACGAGCAGTACTTC.

In this sample, this clonotype turned up a few times. DNA of the CDR3: TGTGCCAGCAGTCCCCGGGGAAGGACAAATGAGCAGTTCTTC. Its translation is CASSPRGRTNEQFF. V and J are TRBV28 and TRBJ2-5; the D gene could be TRBD1 or TRBD2 (5 bases each). The J call is uncertain, as TRBJ2-1 better fits the DNA end. The CDR3 covers 14 residues. Germline values: CDR1 MDHEN, CDR2 SYDVKM.